What follows are 10 T cell receptor beta chains derived from one specimen sequenced in a study of cytomegalovirus exposure and HLA in healthy donors. A multiplex PCR was run with 60 Vbeta primers and 13 Jbeta primers. The table came from immunoSEQ multiplex PCR; TCRdb's copy has only in-frame clones and leaves some out. The table has under 150,000 clones, about 75% seen once. Input material: PBMCs. The receptors stem from a middle-aged woman in good health and CMV-seronegative.

The rearrangement uses TRBV12-5 and TRBJ1-1, with D uncertain. The germline V gene has CDR1 LGHNT and CDR2 FRNRAP. The CDR3 loop spans 14 amino acids. V was clipped by 6 bases and J by 4 bases, with 15 bases between them. For the CDR3, the DNA is TGTGCTAGTGGCATAAGGGAAGCGGGCACTGAAGCTTTCTTT. Its protein is CASGIREAGTEAFF. Full variable domain (remainder filled in from reference TRBV12-5 and TRBJ1-1): DARVTQTPRHKVTEMGQEVTMRCQPILGHNTVFWYRQTMMQGLELLAYFRNRAPLDDSGMPKDRFSAEMPDATLATLKIQPSEPRDSAVYFCASGIREAGTEAFFGQGTRLTVV.

The chain uses TRBV11-2 and TRBJ2-3, with D possibly matching TRBD1 (6 bases). CDR1 and CDR2 from the germline V gene are SGHAT and FQNNGV. The CDR3 sequence is 16 residues long. V lost 1 base to trimming and J lost 3 bases, with 14 bases between them. CDR3 protein: CASSLVRGLGTDTQYF. The CDR3 DNA sequence: TGTGCCAGCAGCTTAGTCAGGGGCCTAGGGACAGATACGCAGTATTTT.

CDR3 sequence: CASSANQGLTNTGELFF. The CDR3 coding sequence is TGTGCCAGCTCAGCTAACCAGGGACTAACGAACACCGGGGAGCTGTTTTTT. V and J are TRBV18 and TRBJ2-2; 7 bases are shared with TRBD2. This CDR3 contains 17 residues. With 5 bases clipped from V and 0 bases from J, the junction kept 9 bases outside the gene matches. Germline values: CDR1 KGHSH, CDR2 LQKENI.

This clone was found a few times. This chain uses TRBV5-1 with TRBJ1-2; no clear D gene. CDR3 size: 13 residues. Germline-derived CDR1 and CDR2 are SGHRS and YFSETQ. The V and J ends lost 4 bases and 3 bases respectively, with 10 bases between them. The CDR3 region has the DNA TGCGCCAGCAGCGAGGCCGCCGACTATGGCTACACCTTC. It encodes CASSEAADYGYTF.

V is TRBV7-9 and J is TRBJ2-7; perhaps TRBD2 as D (5 bases). The V gene lost 7 bases and the J gene lost 7 bases, with 20 bases spanning the gap. Germline loops: CDR1 SEHNR, CDR2 FQNEAQ (reference sequence). The CDR3 sequence is 14 residues long. In nucleotides, the CDR3 is TGTGCCAGCACGCCGCGGGTAGGAGTGACGGAGCAGTACTTC. It is translated as CASTPRVGVTEQYF. The full variable domain, in which reference TRBV7-9 and TRBJ2-7 provide the parts outside the CDR3, is DTGVSQNPRHKITKRGQNVTFRCDPISEHNRLYWYRQTLGQGPEFLTYFQNEAQLEKSRLLSDRFSAERPKGSFSTLEIQRTEQGDSAMYLCASTPRVGVTEQYFGPGTRLTVT.

The genes are TRBV6-4 and TRBJ1-2, with TRBD1 matching 9 bases. Germline trimming cut 3 bases from V and 3 bases from J; bases unmatched to any gene: 2. CDR3 size: 14 residues. CDR1 is MRHNA and CDR2 is SNTAGT in the germline V gene. The DNA of the CDR3 is TGTGCCAGCAGTGATCGACAGGGGGACTATGGCTACACCTTC. It translates to CASSDRQGDYGYTF.

The chain joins TRBV7-2 to TRBJ2-4; D call uncertain. The V end was cut by 0 bases, the J end by 0 bases, with 6 bases between. The CDR3 is 15 residues long. Germline V gene sequence: CDR1 SGHTA, CDR2 FQGNSA. CDR3 sequence: CASSLATVAKNIQYF. The CDR3 DNA reads TGTGCCAGCAGCTTAGCTACAGTAGCCAAAAACATTCAGTACTTC.

Details on this clone: The junction departs from germline at one end; a sequencing error may be responsible. V gene TRBV5-1 combines with J gene TRBJ1-5; D is undetermined. The CDR3 sequence is 15 residues long. The germline CDR1 and CDR2 sequences are SGHRS and YFSETQ. Written as DNA, the CDR3 is TGCGCCAGCAGCTTGACTGGGAGTAGCGATCAGCCCCAGCATTTT. It encodes CASSLTGSSDQPQHF.

The rearrangement joins TRBV6-5 to TRBJ2-7, with a tentative D call TRBD1 (6 bases). V was pared by 5 bases and J by 12 bases, with 23 bases between. CDR1 MNHEY and CDR2 SVGAGI come from the germline V gene. This CDR3 contains 14 residues. The CDR3 DNA is TGTGCCAGCAGTCCAGACAGGTTTGGGACCGTAGGGTACTTC. Translation: CASSPDRFGTVGYF.

This chain links TRBV4-2 with TRBJ2-1; 8 bases align to TRBD2. This CDR3 has 16 amino acids. The ends lost 4 bases at V and 2 bases at J; junction bases unmatched: 7. The germline V gene has CDR1 LGHNA and CDR2 YNFKEQ. CDR3 nucleotide sequence: TGTGCCAGCAGCCCAAAGACTAGCGCGACCTACAATGAGCAGTTCTTC. It codes for CASSPKTSATYNEQFF.